The 30 T cell receptor beta chains in this list originate from one sample, sequenced in a study of T cell responses to AZD1222 COVID-19 vaccine. This table comes from immunoSEQ multiplex PCR, and its TCRdb copy is limited to in-frame clones, with some not included. The repertoire consists of fewer than 85,000 clones, with 89% occurring once and the leading ten covering 7% to 10%. The sample consisted of peripheral blood, taken 28 days after the second AZD1222 dose. The receptors stem from an adult who received the AZD1222 COVID-19 vaccine.

This clone came up once. The rearrangement uses TRBV27 and TRBJ1-2; the D is unclear. This CDR3 has 14 residues. Trimming removed 1 base at V and 8 bases at J, with 14 bases between. Germline CDR1 reads MNHEY; CDR2 reads SMNVEV (reference sequence). This CDR3 reads CASSLYGRNKGYTF. CDR3 coding DNA: TGTGCCAGCAGTTTATACGGCAGGAATAAAGGCTACACCTTC.

The V and J genes are TRBV21-1 and TRBJ2-1; the table gives TRBD2 as D, unverified against the DNA. TRBV21-1 constitutes a pseudogene. CDR3 size: 15 residues. CDR3 loop: CASSKAREGLDEQFF. The CDR3 coding sequence is TGTGCCAGCAGCAAAGCCCGGGAGGGCCTGGATGAGCAGTTCTTC.

This chain joins TRBV7-9 and TRBJ2-7; 8 bases align to TRBD1. Losses at the gene ends were 5 bases for V and 9 bases for J; bases not matched to a gene: 9. Germline V lookup: CDR1 SEHNR, CDR2 FQNEAQ (reference sequence). The CDR3 spans 13 residues. The CDR3 sequence: CASSRGQGHRQYV. The CDR3 DNA reads as TGTGCCAGCAGCCGCGGACAGGGCCATCGGCAGTACGTC.

The J gene is TRBJ1-4, the V gene TRBV30; no clear D gene. V gave up 4 bases and J gave up 10 bases, with 19 bases separating them. Germline V gene lookup returns CDR1 GTSNPN and CDR2 SVGIG (reference sequence). This CDR3 is built from 14 residues. CDR3 nucleotides: TGTGCCTGGAATCCTGCAGACCGTTCTGGAAAACTGTTTTTT. Protein sequence: CAWNPADRSGKLFF.

The genes are TRBV5-1 and TRBJ1-1, with 8 bases that match TRBD1. The CDR3 length is 18 residues. Germline assignment: CDR1 SGHRS and CDR2 YFSETQ. The V and J ends lost 0 bases and 5 bases, in that order; junction bases with no gene match: 15. The CDR3 nucleotides are TGCGCCAGCAGCTTGGCCCTGTTAACAGGGGGAGAGGGGACTGAAGCTTTCTTT. Translated, it gives CASSLALLTGGEGTEAFF.

The chain uses TRBV19 and TRBJ2-5; 11 positions match TRBD2. The germline V gene has CDR1 LNHDA and CDR2 SQIVND (reference sequence). Losses at the gene ends were 3 bases for V and 2 bases for J; bases not matched to a gene: 2. The CDR3 is 15 residues long. The CDR3 DNA follows: TGTGCCAGTAGTATCTGGACTAGCGGGCAAGAGACCCAGTACTTC. Protein sequence: CASSIWTSGQETQYF.

V is TRBV7-2 and J is TRBJ2-1; the D is unclear. The germline V gene encodes CDR1 SGHTA and CDR2 FQGNSA. The ends were cut back, 0 bases at V and 3 bases at J, with 9 bases in the middle. The CDR3 has 15 residues. CDR3 amino acids: CASSLAVGSYNEQFF. The CDR3 coding sequence is TGTGCCAGCAGCTTAGCAGTCGGCAGCTACAATGAGCAGTTCTTC.

This chain uses TRBV3-1 (or the pseudogene TRBV3-2) with TRBJ2-2; tentative D call: TRBD2 (5 bases). CDR3 length: 17 amino acids. Between the trimmed V and J ends, which lost 4 bases and 4 bases, there was a span of 19 bases. Germline CDR1 reads LGHDT; CDR2 reads YNNKEL (reference sequence). As DNA, the CDR3 is TGTGCCAGCAGCCGACCCCTCCCTAGCACCCTCACCGGGGAGCTGTTTTTT. Amino acids: CASSRPLPSTLTGELFF.

The chain combines TRBV7-3 with TRBJ2-1; 9 bases match TRBD1. Germline V gives CDR1 SGHTA, CDR2 FQGTGA. The CDR3 covers 14 residues. The trim removed 5 bases at V and 6 bases at J, leaving 5 bases unmatched. The chain's CDR3 is CASSPGTGFNEQFF. In DNA form, the CDR3 reads TGTGCCAGCAGCCCTGGGACAGGGTTCAATGAGCAGTTCTTC.

The V call is TRBV10-2, the J call TRBJ2-5; D not resolved. Trimming removed 0 bases at V and 0 bases at J, with 8 bases between. The CDR3 length is 15 residues. Germline CDR1 and CDR2: WSHSY and SAAADI. The CDR3 region has the DNA TGCGCCAGCAGTGAGTCGACGCAGTACCAAGAGACCCAGTACTTC. Its translation: CASSESTQYQETQYF.

This clone was picked up a small number of times. The genes are TRBV27 and TRBJ2-2; D not certain. Germline V gene sequence: CDR1 MNHEY, CDR2 SMNVEV (reference sequence). V was shortened by 3 bases and J by 4 bases, with 12 bases between the two germline ends. CDR3 length: 15 amino acids. Here the CDR3 DNA reads TGTGCCAGCAGTTTGAATAGCCGAGTCACCGGGGAGCTGTTTTTT. Residues: CASSLNSRVTGELFF.

The rearrangement uses TRBV28 and TRBJ2-5, with TRBD2 as a possible D gene (6 bases). Germline V gives CDR1 MDHEN, CDR2 SYDVKM. The CDR3 loop spans 15 amino acids. V lost 5 bases and J 5 bases, leaving 18 bases between the germline ends. CDR3 loop: CASSLYMGGRETQYF. The CDR3 DNA sequence: TGTGCCAGCAGTCTATATATGGGGGGAAGGGAGACCCAGTACTTC.

The V gene is TRBV28, the J gene TRBJ1-5; TRBD1 might be the D (5 bases). The germline V gene encodes CDR1 MDHEN and CDR2 SYDVKM. V lost 9 bases and J 7 bases, leaving 13 bases between the germline ends. This CDR3 comprises 12 residues. CDR3: CASRLSGQPQHF. CDR3 coding DNA: TGTGCCAGTCGTCTGTCAGGGCAGCCCCAGCATTTT. Using reference TRBV28 and TRBJ1-5 for the parts outside the CDR3, the full variable domain is DVKVTQSSRYLVKRTGEKVFLECVQDMDHENMFWYRQDPGLGLRLIYFSYDVKMKEKGDIPEGYSVSREKKERFSLILESASTNQTSMYLCASRLSGQPQHFGDGTRLSIL.

The chain links TRBV28 to TRBJ1-4, with D possibly being TRBD1 (5 bases). The CDR3 has 17 amino acids. The germline CDR1 and CDR2 sequences are MDHEN and SYDVKM. Trimming pared 5 bases from V and 8 bases from J, leaving 24 bases between. Written as DNA, the CDR3 is TGTGCCAGCAGTACCCCTATGGGGGAGATCTCGAGAGAAAAACTGTTTTTT. Its translation: CASSTPMGEISREKLFF.

There are a few counts of this clone. The chain employs TRBV28 and TRBJ2-7; possibly TRBD1 for D (5 bases). The V end lost 4 bases, the J end lost 6 bases, and 10 bases lay between the germline ends. The CDR3 has 12 amino acids. Germline CDR1 reads MDHEN; CDR2 reads SYDVKM. For the CDR3, the DNA is TGTGCCAGCAGTTCGACAGCTGGCGAGCAGTACTTC. Translating it yields CASSSTAGEQYF.

This chain uses TRBV19 with TRBJ1-3; TRBD1 matches 12 bases. The junction had 4 bases not matched to a gene; V was cut back by 5 bases and J by 2 bases. The CDR3 contains 16 residues. Germline V gene sequence: CDR1 LNHDA, CDR2 SQIVND (reference sequence). The CDR3 loop is CASSGGTGGPGNTIYF. DNA of the CDR3: TGTGCCAGTAGTGGCGGGACAGGGGGCCCTGGAAACACCATATATTTT.

The chain's CDR3 is CASRGQMYEQYF. For the CDR3, the DNA is TGCGCCAGCAGAGGACAGATGTACGAGCAGTACTTC. The rearrangement joins TRBV5-1 to TRBJ2-7, with D perhaps matching TRBD1 (6 bases). This CDR3 is 12 amino acids long. V lost 5 bases and J 4 bases, leaving 10 bases between the germline ends. CDR1 and CDR2 from the germline V gene are SGHRS and YFSETQ.

In this sample, this clone turned up a few times. The V gene is TRBV30, the J gene TRBJ1-6; D possibly corresponds to TRBD1 (6 bases). Trimming took 0 bases from V and 9 from J, leaving 12 bases between them. The CDR3 is made up of 14 amino acids. The germline CDR1 and CDR2 sequences are GTSNPN and SVGIG (reference sequence). CDR3 loop: CAWSVPGGGSPLHF. The DNA of the CDR3 is TGTGCCTGGAGTGTACCGGGAGGGGGTTCACCCCTCCACTTT.

The chain links TRBV9 to TRBJ1-1, with 8 positions matching TRBD1. This CDR3 contains 16 residues. Germline CDR1 SGDLS, CDR2 YYNGEE. V trimming: 0 bases; J trimming: 8 bases; junction bases outside the gene matches: 12. The CDR3 DNA reads as TGTGCCAGCAGCGTAGCATCTGGCAGGGGGCGTTCGGAAGCTTTCTTT. This encodes CASSVASGRGRSEAFF.

The rearrangement links TRBV10-2 to TRBJ1-1; perhaps TRBD1 as D (5 bases). V shed 3 bases and J shed 5 bases, with 10 bases lying between them. This CDR3 contains 13 residues. Germline values: CDR1 WSHSY, CDR2 SAAADI. CDR3: CASSDRGVTEAFF. The CDR3 DNA sequence: TGCGCCAGCAGTGACCGGGGGGTGACTGAAGCTTTCTTT.

CDR3 protein: CASTRLGTGNSPLHF. The CDR3 nucleotides read TGTGCCAGCACCCGCCTCGGGACAGGGAATTCACCCCTCCACTTT. This chain joins TRBV18 and TRBJ1-6; 9 bases fit TRBD1. With 8 bases clipped from V and 7 bases from J, the junction kept 9 bases outside the gene matches. Per the germline V gene, CDR1 is KGHSH and CDR2 is LQKENI. The CDR3 consists of 15 residues.

The chain recombines TRBV9 with TRBJ2-3, with a weak D call TRBD1 (6 bases). The V gene lost 3 bases and the J gene lost 2 bases, with 10 bases spanning the gap. The germline V gene has CDR1 SGDLS and CDR2 YYNGEE. This CDR3 is 14 amino acids long. The CDR3 DNA reads as TGTGCCAGCAGCGCACGGGACACCACAGATACGCAGTATTTT. Its protein is CASSARDTTDTQYF.

The V and J genes are TRBV19 and TRBJ2-1, with D perhaps TRBD1 (6 bases). CDR1 is LNHDA, CDR2 SQIVND, per germline (reference sequence). V lost 3 bases, J lost 5 bases, and 29 bases lay in between. The CDR3 sequence is 20 residues long. CDR3 nucleotide sequence: TGTGCCAGTAGTATTGGCTCCGGGACACTGATCATTTACACTCACAATGAGCAGTTCTTC. Its translation is CASSIGSGTLIIYTHNEQFF. Full variable domain (outside the CDR3, taken from reference TRBV19 and TRBJ2-1): DGGITQSPKYLFRKEGQNVTLSCEQNLNHDAMYWYRQDPGQGLRLIYYSQIVNDFQKGDIAEGYSVSREKKESFPLTVTSAQKNPTAFYLCASSIGSGTLIIYTHNEQFFGPGTRLTVL.

The chain carries TRBV24-1 and TRBJ2-2; 8 bases line up with TRBD2. V lost 7 bases and J lost 5; bases outside the gene matches: 11. Germline CDR1 reads KGHDR; CDR2 reads SFDVKD. This CDR3 comprises 16 residues. CDR3 DNA sequence: TGTGCCACCAGCGCCCGGGGGGGTGGTAAGACCGGGGAGCTGTTTTTT. Translated, it gives CATSARGGGKTGELFF.

This clone showed up just once. The genes are TRBV19 and TRBJ2-7; 8 bases match TRBD2. The CDR3 loop spans 16 amino acids. The trim removed 7 bases at V and 2 bases at J, leaving 13 bases unmatched. The germline gives CDR1 LNHDA, CDR2 SQIVND (reference sequence). The CDR3 coding sequence is TGTGCCAGTATCCCGGGGGGGGCGGAGATGGCCTACGAGCAGTACGTC. It encodes CASIPGGAEMAYEQYV.

The chain links TRBV5-1 to TRBJ2-3; 11 bases align to TRBD2. In germline, CDR1 is SGHRS, CDR2 YFSETQ. V trimming: 5 bases; J trimming: 4 bases; junction bases outside the gene matches: 9. The CDR3 has 16 residues. The CDR3 spells CASRGLAVQISDTQYF. The CDR3 DNA sequence: TGCGCCAGCAGGGGACTAGCGGTGCAAATTTCAGATACGCAGTATTTT.

For the CDR3, the DNA is TGTGCCAGCAGCATCTCATGGGGGAACACTGAAGCTTTCTTT. It translates to CASSISWGNTEAFF. The rearrangement links TRBV5-4 to TRBJ1-1; D is ambiguous. The V gene lost 4 bases and the J gene lost 1 base, with 11 bases spanning the gap. The V gene's germline CDR1 is SGHNT and CDR2 YYREEE (reference sequence). The CDR3 covers 14 residues.

The V call is TRBV29-1, the J call TRBJ1-2; D gene ambiguous. Trimming cost V 3 bases and J 7 bases, with 3 bases left between them. Germline CDR1 reads SQVTM; CDR2 reads ANQGSEA. CDR3 length equals 9 residues. The CDR3 loop reads CSVDIGYTF. CDR3 coding DNA: TGCAGCGTTGACATTGGCTACACCTTC.

This clone was detected once. This chain connects TRBV19 to TRBJ1-1; D not certain. Trimming pared 7 bases from V and 6 bases from J, leaving 15 bases between. The CDR3 covers 13 residues. The germline V gene encodes CDR1 LNHDA and CDR2 SQIVND (reference sequence). CDR3 nucleotides: TGTGCCAGTACCCGAAGGGAACAGTCTGAAGCTTTCTTT. Protein sequence: CASTRREQSEAFF. Drawing the rest from reference TRBV19 and TRBJ1-1, the complete variable domain is DGGITQSPKYLFRKEGQNVTLSCEQNLNHDAMYWYRQDPGQGLRLIYYSQIVNDFQKGDIAEGYSVSREKKESFPLTVTSAQKNPTAFYLCASTRREQSEAFFGQGTRLTVV.

The chain combines TRBV15 with TRBJ1-2; D is perhaps TRBD1 (5 bases). The CDR3 loop spans 13 amino acids. CDR1 LNHNV and CDR2 YYDKDF come from the germline V gene (reference sequence). V lost 5 bases, J lost 7 bases, and 14 bases lay in between. The CDR3 nucleotides read TGTGCCACCAGCTCCCTTAGGGGCTTTGGCTACACCTTC. Protein product: CATSSLRGFGYTF.